This is a list of T cell receptor beta chains from one sample in a study of shared clonotypes between healthy human individuals. TCRdb's copy holds only in-frame clones and misses some; the assay was immunoSEQ multiplex PCR. The data contain some 980,000 clones, 70% to 85% of them singletons. The sequencing sample was made of memory CD4+ T cells sorted from blood. These receptors all stem from a man between 18 and 29 years old in good health. Each CDR3 is given with its conserved first and last residue. The order of the fields is V gene, D gene, clone size, J gene, CDR3 protein, CDR3 DNA. D genes are given only for firm matches. Some rows mark clone size as missing; the rest say once, few, many or name a class of expanded clone.

v_call: TRBV10-3; d_call: NA; clone_size: NA; j_call: TRBJ2-7; cdr3_aa: CAIRGGPSYEQYF; cdr3_nt: TGTGCCATCCGCGGGGGCCCCTCCTACGAGCAGTACTTC
v_call: TRBV19; d_call: NA; clone_size: NA; j_call: TRBJ1-4; cdr3_aa: CASTSTGAFGEKLFF; cdr3_nt: TGTGCCAGTACCTCAACGGGGGCCTTCGGTGAAAAACTGTTTTTT
v_call: TRBV19; d_call: NA; clone_size: NA; j_call: TRBJ1-6; cdr3_aa: CASSIGLSGVQGSSPLHF; cdr3_nt: TGTGCCAGTAGTATCGGTCTGTCTGGGGTGCAGGGTTCTTCACCCCTCCACTTT
v_call: TRBV7-2; d_call: TRBD2; clone_size: few; j_call: TRBJ2-3; cdr3_aa: CASSPRNSGGTDTQYF; cdr3_nt: TGTGCCAGCAGCCCCCGGAATAGCGGGGGGACAGATACGCAGTATTTT
v_call: TRBV7-6; d_call: NA; clone_size: NA; j_call: TRBJ2-3; cdr3_aa: CASSLGALGDTQYF; cdr3_nt: TGTGCCAGCAGCTTAGGGGCCCTGGGAGATACGCAGTATTTT
v_call: TRBV10-3; d_call: NA; clone_size: NA; j_call: TRBJ2-6; cdr3_aa: CAISGGGSAGANVLTF; cdr3_nt: TGTGCCATCAGCGGAGGAGGGTCGGCTGGGGCCAACGTCCTGACTTTC
v_call: TRBV30; d_call: NA; clone_size: few; j_call: TRBJ1-4; cdr3_aa: CAWSVQNGEKLFF; cdr3_nt: TGTGCCTGGAGTGTCCAGAACGGTGAAAAACTGTTTTTT
v_call: TRBV21-1; d_call: NA; clone_size: NA; j_call: TRBJ1-3; cdr3_aa: CASSKDDTGATGNTIYF; cdr3_nt: TGTGCCAGCAGCAAGGACGATACAGGGGCCACTGGAAACACCATATATTTT
v_call: TRBV29-1; d_call: NA; clone_size: NA; j_call: TRBJ2-7; cdr3_aa: CSVAPGSSALGYEQYF; cdr3_nt: TGCAGCGTGGCCCCCGGGTCTAGCGCTCTCGGGTACGAGCAGTACTTC
v_call: TRBV6-5; d_call: NA; clone_size: few; j_call: TRBJ2-3; cdr3_aa: CASSYGGFFTDTQYF; cdr3_nt: TGTGCCAGCAGTTACGGCGGCTTTTTCACAGATACGCAGTATTTT
v_call: TRBV9; d_call: TRBD1; clone_size: once; j_call: TRBJ1-1; cdr3_aa: CASSAGQGALTEAFF; cdr3_nt: TGTGCCAGCAGCGCGGGACAGGGTGCCCTCACTGAAGCTTTCTTT
v_call: TRBV6-1; d_call: NA; clone_size: NA; j_call: TRBJ1-1; cdr3_aa: CASSSGQLNTEAFF; cdr3_nt: TGTGCCAGCAGCTCAGGACAGTTGAACACTGAAGCTTTCTTT
v_call: TRBV30; d_call: NA; clone_size: NA; j_call: TRBJ2-7; cdr3_aa: CAWRQLDRFYEQYF; cdr3_nt: TGTGCCTGGAGGCAACTCGACAGATTCTACGAGCAGTACTTC
v_call: TRBV27; d_call: TRBD2; clone_size: NA; j_call: TRBJ2-3; cdr3_aa: CASSLGTSGGTQYF; cdr3_nt: TGTGCCAGCAGTCTAGGGACTAGCGGAGGCACGCAGTATTTT
v_call: TRBV6-6; d_call: NA; clone_size: once; j_call: TRBJ1-4; cdr3_aa: CAVWGGEEKLFF; cdr3_nt: TGTGCCGTATGGGGGGGGGAGGAAAAACTGTTTTTT